The T cell receptor beta chain under discussion was sequenced for a study of blood T cell repertoires in COVID-19. Original analysis: Amplification from reference gene primers served as the basis for estimated nucleated cell counts. Clones were sequenced by immunoSEQ multiplex PCR, and TCRdb holds only the in-frame ones, with some missing. Clone size and V and J calls were adopted from that table, with D and trimming inferred from the DNA. The data hold about 380,000 clones, with roughly 87% observed a single time. The germline V and J ends were trimmed by 1 base and 3 bases, with 7 bases remaining between them. CDR1 SGHTS and CDR2 YDEGEE come from the germline V gene. The CDR3 sequence is 13 residues long. Donors in Cohort 3 who had recovered were those with two negative PCRs, healthcare professional clearance, or resolution of their symptoms.

Sequenced input: PBMCs or T cells enriched from blood (not recorded which). This chain joins TRBV5-8 and TRBJ1-2, with a tentative D call TRBD1 (5 bases). The clonotype was recovered from a young woman who had recovered from COVID-19. CDR3: CASSLWGDYGYTF. The CDR3 nucleotides read TGTGCCAGCAGCTTGTGGGGGGACTATGGCTACACCTTC.